Listed below are T cell receptor beta chains from one sample, sequenced in a study of blood T cell repertoires in COVID-19. Produced via immunoSEQ multiplex PCR; TCRdb's table is partial and in-frame only. The table lists about 27,000 clones, about four fifths of them singletons. The sample comprised peripheral blood. The receptors stem from a man aged 65 to 85 with acute or convalescent COVID-19. Each CDR3 is given with its conserved first and last residue. D genes are given only for firm matches. Where a row states a size, it is once, few, many or the class of an expanded clone; other rows omit it.

d_gene: TRBD2
abundance: few
v_gene: TRBV19
j_gene: TRBJ2-1
CDR3aa: CATRGGSNDEQFF
CDR3nt: TGTGCCACCCGGGGGGGGTCGAACGATGAGCAGTTCTTC

d_gene: TRBD1
abundance: NA
v_gene: TRBV6-6
j_gene: TRBJ1-5
CDR3aa: CASRQGARQPQHF
CDR3nt: TGTGCCAGCAGGCAGGGGGCGCGTCAGCCCCAGCATTTT

d_gene: NA
abundance: few
v_gene: TRBV25-1
j_gene: TRBJ1-5
CDR3aa: CASSAGAGQPQHF
CDR3nt: TGTGCCAGCAGCGCAGGGGCAGGCCAGCCCCAGCATTTT

d_gene: NA
abundance: NA
v_gene: TRBV2
j_gene: TRBJ1-5
CDR3aa: CASSRQEDQPQHF
CDR3nt: TGTGCCAGCAGCCGACAGGAGGATCAGCCCCAGCATTTT

d_gene: NA
abundance: NA
v_gene: TRBV7-2
j_gene: TRBJ1-3
CDR3aa: CASSAQGPGNTIYF
CDR3nt: TGTGCCAGCAGCGCGCAGGGGCCTGGAAACACCATATATTTT

d_gene: TRBD1
abundance: NA
v_gene: TRBV6-6
j_gene: TRBJ2-5
CDR3aa: CASNTGTGKETQYF
CDR3nt: TGTGCCAGCAATACCGGGACAGGGAAAGAGACCCAGTACTTC

d_gene: NA
abundance: NA
v_gene: TRBV5-1
j_gene: TRBJ2-7
CDR3aa: CASSLLDSVSYEQYF
CDR3nt: TGCGCCAGCAGCTTACTGGACAGTGTTAGCTACGAGCAGTACTTC

d_gene: NA
abundance: NA
v_gene: TRBV12-3/TRBV12-4
j_gene: TRBJ1-5
CDR3aa: CASSFEGNQPQHF
CDR3nt: TGTGCCAGCAGTTTTGAGGGAAATCAGCCCCAGCATTTT

d_gene: TRBD1
abundance: NA
v_gene: TRBV12-3/TRBV12-4
j_gene: TRBJ2-1
CDR3aa: CASNLFPATGKFF
CDR3nt: TGTGCCAGCAACCTCTTTCCGGCGACAGGGAAGTTCTTC

d_gene: NA
abundance: NA
v_gene: TRBV29-1
j_gene: TRBJ2-7
CDR3aa: CSVAQGTAYEQYF
CDR3nt: TGCAGCGTGGCACAGGGTACCGCCTACGAGCAGTACTTC

d_gene: TRBD2
abundance: NA
v_gene: TRBV18
j_gene: TRBJ2-1
CDR3aa: CASSQGLAGNNEQFF
CDR3nt: TGTGCCAGCTCACAGGGACTAGCGGGAAACAATGAGCAGTTCTTC

d_gene: NA
abundance: NA
v_gene: TRBV5-1
j_gene: TRBJ2-5
CDR3aa: CASSRGAMEETQYF
CDR3nt: TGCGCCAGCTCTCGGGGGGCGATGGAGGAGACCCAGTACTTC

d_gene: NA
abundance: NA
v_gene: TRBV5-8
j_gene: TRBJ1-2
CDR3aa: CASRRGGGNYGYTF
CDR3nt: TGTGCCAGCAGAAGAGGGGGTGGTAACTATGGCTACACCTTC

d_gene: NA
abundance: NA
v_gene: TRBV4-2
j_gene: TRBJ1-3
CDR3aa: CASTSRAGGNTIYF
CDR3nt: TGTGCCAGCACGTCGAGGGCAGGAGGAAACACCATATATTTT

d_gene: TRBD2
abundance: NA
v_gene: TRBV5-6
j_gene: TRBJ2-3
CDR3aa: CASTNWGGSTDTQYF
CDR3nt: TGTGCCAGCACTAACTGGGGGGGGAGCACAGATACGCAGTATTTT

d_gene: TRBD1
abundance: NA
v_gene: TRBV19
j_gene: TRBJ1-1
CDR3aa: CASISPGGYTEAFF
CDR3nt: TGTGCCAGTATATCCCCAGGGGGCTACACTGAAGCTTTCTTT

d_gene: NA
abundance: NA
v_gene: TRBV10-3
j_gene: TRBJ1-6
CDR3aa: CAISESKVSMGLYNSPLHF
CDR3nt: TGTGCCATCAGTGAGTCGAAGGTGTCCATGGGACTCTATAATTCACCCCTCCACTTT